This is a list of T cell receptor beta chains from one sample in a study of PD-1 blockade in classical Hodgkin lymphoma. The method was immunoSEQ multiplex PCR; TCRdb's version includes in-frame clones alone and lacks a portion of them. The data hold about 21,000 clones, with about 70% observed a single time. Sequences were derived from peripheral blood mononuclear cells (PBMCs), sampled before the fourth cycle of nivolumab. The receptors stem from a human donor with classical Hodgkin lymphoma. Each CDR3 is given with its conserved first and last residue. The D gene is left open where the match is weak. A clone size is listed for some rows: how often the clone was seen (once, few, many), or a class if it is expanded.

cdr3_aa	cdr3_nt	clone_size	v_call	j_call	d_call	cdr3_length
CASRIYGLNTEAFF	TGTGCCAGCAGAATATATGGCTTGAACACTGAAGCTTTCTTT	.	TRBV2	TRBJ1-1	.	14
CASSLETSFSYNEQFF	TGTGCCAGCAGTCTTGAGACTAGTTTTTCCTACAATGAGCAGTTCTTC	once	TRBV27	TRBJ2-1	.	16
CASSVASGFSYEQYF	TGTGCCAGCAGTGTCGCTAGCGGTTTCTCCTACGAGCAGTACTTC	.	TRBV2	TRBJ2-7	TRBD2	15
CASSLGGLYEQYF	TGTGCCAGCAGCTTAGGGGGGTTGTACGAGCAGTACTTC	.	TRBV7-2	TRBJ2-7	.	13
CASSLEDTQYF	TGTGCCAGCAGCTTAGAGGATACGCAGTATTTT	.	TRBV11-2	TRBJ2-3	.	11
CASSRTTDTQYF	TGTGCCAGCAGCCGGACGACAGATACGCAGTATTTT	few	TRBV28	TRBJ2-3	.	12
CASSFTLAGAKYF	TGTGCCAGCAGTTTTACTCTAGCGGGAGCGAAGTACTTC	.	TRBV28	TRBJ2-7	TRBD2	13
CASSDNSPLHF	TGCGCCAGCAGTGATAATTCACCCCTCCACTTT	.	TRBV10-2	TRBJ1-6	.	11
CASSVSGSRHEQFF	TGTGCCAGCAGCGTTAGCGGGAGTAGACATGAGCAGTTCTTC	few	TRBV9	TRBJ2-1	TRBD2	14
CAIRDTNTGELFF	TGTGCCATCCGGGACACTAACACCGGGGAGCTGTTTTTT	few	TRBV19	TRBJ2-2	.	13
CASSLDQWGVYGYTF	TGTGCCAGCAGCTTAGATCAATGGGGAGTCTATGGCTACACCTTC	.	TRBV11-2	TRBJ1-2	.	15
CASSLLGGTEAFF	TGTGCCAGCAGCTTACTGGGGGGCACTGAAGCTTTCTTT	once	TRBV7-9	TRBJ1-1	.	13
CASRLTGSEKLFF	TGTGCCAGCAGGCTCACAGGGTCCGAAAAACTGTTTTTT	medium-sized	TRBV11-2	TRBJ1-4	.	13
CASSEMAGGSSYEQYF	TGTGCCAGCAGTGAAATGGCGGGAGGGAGCTCCTACGAGCAGTACTTC	.	TRBV6-1	TRBJ2-7	TRBD2	16
CASFPSTQRQGQNAYEQYF	TGTGCTAGTTTCCCAAGTACTCAGAGACAGGGCCAAAACGCGTACGAGCAGTACTTC	.	TRBV12-5	TRBJ2-7	TRBD1	19
CASSPLGGDTQYF	TGTGCCAGTAGCCCCCTAGGAGGAGATACGCAGTATTTT	.	TRBV19	TRBJ2-3	.	13
CASKTTGEGYTEAFF	TGTGCCAGCAAGACCACCGGGGAGGGGTACACTGAAGCTTTCTTT	once	TRBV6-6	TRBJ1-1	.	15
CASSSTGRFEKLFF	TGTGCCAGCAGCTCAACGGGACGCTTTGAAAAACTGTTTTTT	.	TRBV5-8	TRBJ1-4	.	14
CASSYGPGANVLTF	TGTGCCAGCAGCTACGGACCTGGGGCCAACGTCCTGACTTTC	.	TRBV9	TRBJ2-6	.	14
CASSSDRRNQPQHF	TGTGCCAGCAGTTCTGACAGGAGAAATCAGCCCCAGCATTTT	.	TRBV7-8	TRBJ1-5	.	14
CASSLAQGQGAFF	TGTGCCAGCAGCTTAGCTCAGGGGCAGGGGGCGTTCTTC	few	TRBV11-2	TRBJ2-1	TRBD1	13
CASSWGGGQGKNIQYF	TGCGCCAGCAGCTGGGGAGGGGGACAGGGCAAAAACATTCAGTACTTC	.	TRBV5-1	TRBJ2-4	TRBD1	16
CAISESGGAGVMDTQYF	TGTGCCATCAGTGAGTCAGGGGGGGCGGGAGTTATGGATACGCAGTATTTT	.	TRBV10-3	TRBJ2-3	.	17
CASSQTGLSGYTF	TGTGCCAGCAGCCAAACGGGACTGTCTGGCTACACCTTC	.	TRBV14	TRBJ1-2	.	13
CASSQEGWELANTGELFF	TGCGCCAGCAGCCAAGAGGGTTGGGAATTAGCGAACACCGGGGAGCTGTTTTTT	.	TRBV4-1	TRBJ2-2	.	18
CASSGQGAGNEQFF	TGTGCCAGCTCCGGACAGGGGGCGGGTAATGAGCAGTTCTTC	.	TRBV2	TRBJ2-1	TRBD1	14
CASSSGRVRYEQYF	TGTGCCAGTAGTAGCGGGAGAGTTAGGTACGAGCAGTACTTC	.	TRBV19	TRBJ2-7	TRBD2	14
CASSLVLEGEQYF	TGTGCCAGCAGCTTAGTACTAGAGGGCGAGCAGTACTTC	.	TRBV7-9	TRBJ2-7	.	13
CASRRQGEVTEAFF	TGTGCCAGCAGGAGACAGGGGGAGGTCACTGAAGCTTTCTTT	.	TRBV27	TRBJ1-1	TRBD1	14
CASRDGTLLLNTQYF	TGTGCCAGTAGGGATGGGACCCTTCTTCTAAATACGCAGTATTTT	.	TRBV19	TRBJ2-3	.	15
CSVEVDNTDTQYF	TGCAGCGTTGAAGTGGACAACACAGATACGCAGTATTTT	.	TRBV29-1	TRBJ2-3	.	13
CASSTGVGYYGYTF	TGTGCCAGCAGCACGGGTGTAGGGTACTATGGCTACACCTTC	.	TRBV5-4	TRBJ1-2	.	14
CASSAGTPANSPLHF	TGTGCCAGCAGTGCTGGGACGCCCGCTAATTCACCCCTCCACTTT	.	TRBV6-1	TRBJ1-6	.	15
CASSVTGLYEQYF	TGTGCCAGCAGTGTAACAGGGCTCTACGAGCAGTACTTC	.	TRBV28	TRBJ2-7	.	13
CASQKGVDEQYF	TGTGCTTCACAGAAGGGCGTCGACGAGCAGTACTTC	.	TRBV11-2	TRBJ2-7	.	12
CASSFTGANTEAFF	TGTGCCAGCAGCTTCACAGGGGCGAACACTGAAGCTTTCTTT	.	TRBV7-9	TRBJ1-1	TRBD1	14
CASSEFGLAGMETQYF	TGTGCCAGCAGTGAATTTGGACTAGCGGGAATGGAGACCCAGTACTTC	few	TRBV6-1	TRBJ2-5	TRBD2	16
CASSLSLAGGVETQYF	TGTGCCAGCAGCTTGTCCCTAGCGGGAGGGGTGGAGACCCAGTACTTC	once	TRBV13	TRBJ2-5	TRBD2	16
CASSESAYQPTRYF	TGTGCCAGCAGTGAATCAGCCTACCAGCCGACGCGGTACTTC	.	TRBV6-1	TRBJ2-7	.	14
CASSSGQGRYEQYF	TGTGCCAGCAGCTCAGGACAGGGCCGGTACGAGCAGTACTTC	.	TRBV7-2	TRBJ2-7	TRBD1	14
CASSPGTAGELFF	TGCGCCAGCAGCCCAGGAACCGCCGGGGAGCTGTTTTTT	.	TRBV4-1	TRBJ2-2	.	13
CATSRDRGGHREQFF	TGTGCCACCAGCAGAGATCGGGGAGGCCATAGGGAGCAGTTCTTC	.	TRBV15	TRBJ2-1	.	15
CASSEGGPSYEQYF	TGTGCCAGCAGTGAAGGGGGACCGAGCTACGAGCAGTACTTC	.	TRBV6-1	TRBJ2-7	.	14
CASSVDSYGYTF	TGTGCCAGCAGCGTCGACAGCTATGGCTACACCTTC	.	TRBV5-5	TRBJ1-2	.	12
CASSQVGAGGQETQYF	TGTGCCAGCAGCCAAGTTGGGGCGGGGGGCCAAGAGACCCAGTACTTC	.	TRBV4-2	TRBJ2-5	TRBD2	16
CASSYSRDDYEQYF	TGTGCCAGCAGTTACTCGAGGGACGACTACGAGCAGTACTTC	.	TRBV6-5	TRBJ2-7	.	14
CASSPGRNTEAFF	TGTGCCAGCAGTCCTGGACGGAACACTGAAGCTTTCTTT	few	TRBV27	TRBJ1-1	.	13
CASSFSTGSSGNTIYF	TGTGCCAGCAGCTTCTCGACAGGGTCCTCTGGAAACACCATATATTTT	.	TRBV7-9	TRBJ1-3	TRBD1	16
CASSPEGQGLFYNEQFF	TGTGCCAGCAGCCCAGAGGGACAGGGACTTTTCTACAATGAGCAGTTCTTC	few	TRBV7-9	TRBJ2-1	TRBD1	17
CASSFRSVGTANEAFF	TGTGCCAGCAGTTTCCGAAGCGTTGGGACAGCGAATGAAGCTTTCTTT	.	TRBV27	TRBJ1-1	TRBD1	16
CASSQTDRKETQYF	TGCGCCAGCAGTCAAACGGACAGAAAAGAGACCCAGTACTTC	.	TRBV23-1	TRBJ2-5	.	14
CASSPKGLAGGTDTQYF	TGTGCCAGCAGCCCAAAGGGACTAGCGGGAGGAACAGATACGCAGTATTTT	.	TRBV7-8	TRBJ2-3	TRBD2	17
CASSFIVRGGNYGYTF	TGTGCCAGCAGTTTCATCGTCAGGGGAGGGAACTATGGCTACACCTTC	.	TRBV27	TRBJ1-2	.	16